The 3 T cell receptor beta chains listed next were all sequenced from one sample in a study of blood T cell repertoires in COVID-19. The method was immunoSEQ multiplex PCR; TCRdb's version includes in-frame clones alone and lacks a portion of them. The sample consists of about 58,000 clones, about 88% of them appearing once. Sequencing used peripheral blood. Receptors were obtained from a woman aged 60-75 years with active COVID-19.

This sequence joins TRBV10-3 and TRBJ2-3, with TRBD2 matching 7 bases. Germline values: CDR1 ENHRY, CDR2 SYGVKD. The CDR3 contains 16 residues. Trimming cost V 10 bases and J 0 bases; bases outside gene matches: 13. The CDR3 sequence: CATTGRGGSSTDTQYF. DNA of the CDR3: TGTGCCACAACGGGGAGGGGCGGTTCTAGCACAGATACGCAGTATTTT.

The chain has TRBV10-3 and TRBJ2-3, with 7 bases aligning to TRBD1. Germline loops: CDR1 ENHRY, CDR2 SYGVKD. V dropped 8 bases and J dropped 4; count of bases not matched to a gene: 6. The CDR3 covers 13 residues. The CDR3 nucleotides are TGTGCCATCTCCCCCAGGGGGTCAGATACGCAGTATTTT. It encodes CAISPRGSDTQYF.

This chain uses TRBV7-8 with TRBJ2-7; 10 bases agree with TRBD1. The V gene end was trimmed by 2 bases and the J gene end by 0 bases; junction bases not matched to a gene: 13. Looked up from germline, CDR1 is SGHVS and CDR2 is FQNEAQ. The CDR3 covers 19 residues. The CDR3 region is CASSLWGDRGEPLSYEQYF. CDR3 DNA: TGTGCCAGCAGCTTATGGGGGGACAGGGGCGAACCACTCTCCTACGAGCAGTACTTC.